This TCR beta chain was captured by sequencing in a study of PD-1 blockade in mismatch repair-deficient tumors (dated by TCRdb to about 2017). With regard to the full study: Between late 2013 and September 2016, 90 or so consecutive patients with some 11 mismatch repair-deficient cancer types, all previously treated and progressing, were enrolled in the trial. Deep sequencing of TCR CDR3 regions was used to track tumor-associated T cell clones in peripheral blood of patients responding to PD-1 blockade. On the study overall, not on this receptor specifically: Clones residing in the tumor, which were often undetectable in blood before treatment, expanded quickly after pembrolizumab and then contracted, generally before radiologic responses.

Of note for this clone: No antigen is known for it. Qualities for individual bases were not recorded, and no much larger clone is one base off.

V is cut by 2 bases and J by 3 bases, and the space between the germline ends is 11 bases. The CDR3 numbers 13 residues from cysteine through phenylalanine. Here the CDR3 DNA is all that survives: 39 bases in frame from base 1. Per the germline V gene, SQVTM is the CDR1 and ANQGSEA is the CDR2. Library method: the immunoSEQ multiplex PCR assay. This immuneACCESS table, as held by TCRdb, lists in-frame sequences with V and J called but not all clones. Of the missing ones, under half trace to an unresolved V gene in checked studies; the others have no known cause. The sample table shows some 100,000 clones, and 70% to 85% are seen once. The leading ten clones occupy around 6.9% of the sample. Mismatch repair deficiency was established in every enrolled patient by polymerase chain reaction or immunohistochemistry. TCR sequencing was carried out for three patients who responded to pembrolizumab therapy. Pembrolizumab PD-1 blockade was prospectively tested in advanced mismatch repair-deficient cancers, regardless of tissue of origin, in the phase II trial. Peripheral blood T cell samples were gathered serially, both before PD-1 blockade started and at multiple time points afterward. Blood sampling time points were reported as weeks after the first dose of pembrolizumab.

This sample comprised peripheral blood, obtained roughly 35 weeks after starting pembrolizumab. The sequence was collected from an adult with mismatch repair-deficient cancer. The sequence links TRBV29-1 to TRBJ2-7; TRBD1 is a weak D gene call, 6 bases matching. This receptor carries the CDR3 CSVESDRSYEQYF. The DNA is TGCAGCGTTGAAAGTGACAGGAGCTACGAGCAGTACTTC.